Shown below are 6 T cell receptor beta chains from a single sample sequenced in a study of radiotherapy plus CTLA-4 blockade in lung cancer. Clones were read by immunoSEQ multiplex PCR, and TCRdb kept only the in-frame ones, dropping some. Among approximately 95,000 clones listed, around 86% were seen once. The sample was peripheral blood, taken from a patient treated with radiotherapy plus ipilimumab. The source is a human donor with non-small cell lung cancer who had a partial response to radiotherapy plus ipilimumab.

The chain is built from TRBV7-2 and TRBJ2-2; D is unresolved. This CDR3 region has 14 residues. V lost 5 bases and J lost 2, with 9 bases in between. The germline V gene encodes CDR1 SGHTA and CDR2 FQGNSA. CDR3 bases: TGTGCCAGCAGCCCCCAACAAAACACCGGGGAGCTGTTTTTT. This encodes CASSPQQNTGELFF.

This chain joins TRBV6-1 and TRBJ1-2; TRBD1 matches 7 bases. CDR1 MNHNS and CDR2 SASEGT come from the germline V gene. CDR3 length equals 14 residues. V trimming: 0 bases; J trimming: 5 bases; junction bases outside the gene matches: 3. CDR3 amino acids: CASSEASGGYGYTF. Here the CDR3 DNA reads TGTGCCAGCAGTGAAGCGTCAGGGGGATATGGCTACACCTTC.

The V and J genes are TRBV30 and TRBJ2-5; unclear D gene. Germline V CDR1 and CDR2: GTSNPN, SVGIG (reference sequence). Deletions cut 1 base from V and 1 base from J, with 7 bases between. The CDR3 spans 13 residues. The CDR3 DNA follows: TGTGCCTGGAGTGGGCAGTTCCAAGAGACCCAGTACTTC. Encoded protein: CAWSGQFQETQYF.

The V and J genes are TRBV5-5 and TRBJ1-5; possibly TRBD1 for D (6 bases). This CDR3 comprises 10 residues. V lost 4 bases and J lost 15, with 11 bases in between. Germline loops: CDR1 SGHKS, CDR2 YYEKEE (reference sequence). The CDR3 protein is CASSHRDWHF. In DNA form, the CDR3 reads TGTGCCAGCAGCCACAGGGATTGGCATTTT.

The genes are TRBV7-9 and TRBJ2-7; TRBD1 agrees at 9 bases. Germline lookup yields CDR1 SEHNR and CDR2 FQNEAQ (reference sequence). CDR3 length: 13 amino acids. V lost 5 bases to trimming and J lost 7 bases; unmatched junction nucleotides: 6. CDR3 amino acids: CASSPGQGWEQYF. The CDR3 DNA is TGTGCCAGCAGCCCCGGACAGGGGTGGGAGCAGTACTTC.

This clone was detected only once. The chain has TRBV7-9 and TRBJ2-5, with a tentative D call TRBD1 (6 bases). The CDR3 length is 14 residues. Germline assignment: CDR1 SEHNR and CDR2 FQNEAQ (reference sequence). With 3 bases removed from V and 5 bases from J, the gap between germline ends came to 13 bases. The chain's CDR3 is CASSFGQPGETQYF. CDR3 bases: TGTGCCAGCAGCTTCGGACAGCCGGGGGAGACCCAGTACTTC.